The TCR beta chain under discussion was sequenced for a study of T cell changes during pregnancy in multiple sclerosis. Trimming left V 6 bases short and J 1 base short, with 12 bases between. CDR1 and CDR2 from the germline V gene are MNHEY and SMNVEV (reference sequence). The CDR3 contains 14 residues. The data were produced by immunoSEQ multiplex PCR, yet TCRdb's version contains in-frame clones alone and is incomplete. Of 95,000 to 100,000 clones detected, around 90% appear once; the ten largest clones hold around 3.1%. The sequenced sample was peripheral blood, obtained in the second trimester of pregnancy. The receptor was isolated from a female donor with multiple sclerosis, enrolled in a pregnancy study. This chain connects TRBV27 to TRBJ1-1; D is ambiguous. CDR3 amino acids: CASRSGVWNTEAFF. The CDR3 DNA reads TGTGCCAGCAGATCCGGGGTTTGGAACACTGAAGCTTTCTTT.